Listed here are 9 T cell receptor beta chains from one sample, sequenced in a study of blood T cells in healthy people across ages. A J-beta primer mix and a sample-barcoded 5' primer were used in a second PCR of about 7 to 12 cycles. TCRdb reprocessed the 5' RACE reads with MiXCR, giving one entry per CDR3 protein. Here the sample spans fewer than 2,000,000 distinct CDR3 sequences, approximately 32% being singletons. The sample was blood. These receptors were obtained from a woman aged 25 to 45 in good health.

There are a few counts of this clonotype. The rearrangement links TRBV4-2 to TRBJ1-5; D unresolved. Per the germline V gene, CDR1 is LGHNA and CDR2 is YNFKEQ. Between the trimmed V and J ends, which lost 0 bases and 6 bases, there was a span of 12 bases. CDR3 size: 15 residues. The CDR3 reads CASSQDYTLGQPQHF. The CDR3 DNA is TGTGCCAGCAGCCAAGATTATACGCTAGGTCAGCCCCAGCATTTT.

The chain recombines TRBV7-2 with TRBJ2-4; 9 bases match TRBD2. The CDR3 is made up of 15 amino acids. Trimming removed 4 bases from V and 8 bases from J; junction bases left unmatched: 9. Germline-derived CDR1 and CDR2 are SGHTA and FQGNSA. CDR3 residues: CASSSSIAGADIQYF. In DNA form, the CDR3 reads TGTGCCAGCAGCTCCTCAATAGCGGGAGCGGACATTCAGTACTTC.

This clonotype was seen many times. The germline gene is not matched at one end of the junction; a read error may be the cause. The chain uses TRBV5-1 and TRBJ2-5; 8 nucleotides agree with TRBD1. Germline V gene lookup returns CDR1 SGHRS and CDR2 YFSETQ. The CDR3 runs 14 residues. CDR3 residues: CASSSTGGRETQYF. CDR3 DNA sequence: TGTGCCAGCAGTTCCACAGGGGGGCGGGAGACCCAGTACTTC.

This sequence joins TRBV5-1 and TRBJ2-1, with 10 bases fitting TRBD2. The length of the CDR3 is 17 residues. V lost 0 bases, J lost 4 bases, and 7 bases stayed unmatched. Germline CDR1 reads SGHRS; CDR2 reads YFSETQ. In nucleotides, the CDR3 is TGCGCCAGCAGCTTGGTGGCTAGCGGGAGTGTTTACAATGAGCAGTTCTTC. Translation gives CASSLVASGSVYNEQFF. Looking up the rest from reference TRBV5-1 and TRBJ2-1 gives the full variable domain: KAGVTQTPRYLIKTRGQQVTLSCSPISGHRSVSWYQQTPGQGLQFLFEYFSETQRNKGNFPGRFSGRQFSNSRSEMNVSTLELGDSALYLCASSLVASGSVYNEQFFGPGTRLTVL.

This clonotype has just a few counts. This CDR3 reads CASSEIKGRSNYGYTF. CDR3 coding DNA: TGTGCCAGCAGTGAAATTAAGGGCCGATCTAACTATGGCTACACCTTC. The chain joins TRBV6-1 to TRBJ1-2; D unclear. This CDR3 has 16 amino acids. V was clipped by 2 bases and J by 0 bases, with 13 bases between them. Germline V gene sequence: CDR1 MNHNS, CDR2 SASEGT.

J is TRBJ2-5 and V is TRBV20-1; 10 bases match TRBD2. CDR1 is DFQATT, CDR2 SNEGSKA, per germline (reference sequence). The CDR3 is made up of 18 amino acids. Trimming cost V 0 bases and J 1 base; bases outside gene matches: 11. The CDR3 spells CSARDLGNSGGSQETQYF. CDR3 nucleotides: TGCAGTGCTAGAGATCTAGGAAATAGCGGGGGGTCCCAAGAGACCCAGTACTTC.

V is TRBV11-2 and J is TRBJ1-1; the D gene is possibly TRBD1 (5 bases). Trimming shortened V by 5 bases and J by 5 bases, and 18 bases separated the two germline ends. This CDR3 comprises 15 residues. CDR1 is SGHAT and CDR2 is FQNNGV in the germline V gene. The CDR3 here is CASSAGRGGRTEAFF. The DNA of the CDR3 is TGTGCCAGCAGCGCCGGACGGGGCGGGAGGACTGAAGCTTTCTTT.

There are many counts of this clonotype. The chain couples TRBV10-3 to TRBJ1-2; D gene ambiguous. V lost 2 bases and J 3 bases, leaving 7 bases between the germline ends. CDR1 and CDR2 (germline): ENHRY, SYGVKD. The CDR3 has 13 amino acids. The CDR3 is CAISEGVDYGYTF. CDR3 bases: TGTGCCATCAGTGAGGGAGTTGACTATGGCTACACCTTC.

This clonotype was recorded many times. The gene calls are TRBV7-2 and TRBJ1-1; no definite D call. Trimming pared 5 bases from V and 0 bases from J, leaving 7 bases between. Germline values: CDR1 SGHTA, CDR2 FQGNSA. The CDR3 contains 13 residues. The CDR3 DNA reads TGTGCCAGCAGCCTTTGGATGAACACTGAAGCTTTCTTT. It yields the protein CASSLWMNTEAFF.